The rows below give T cell receptor beta chains drawn from one sample of a study of blood T cell repertoires in COVID-19. Profiled with immunoSEQ multiplex PCR; TCRdb holds only in-frame clones, not every one. The data show about 150,000 clones, roughly nine tenths seen once. The specimen was peripheral blood. These receptor sequences come from a woman in her 70s with acute or convalescent COVID-19. CDR3s include the opening cysteine and the closing phenylalanine or tryptophan. D genes are given only for firm matches. Not all rows give a size; the values are once, few, many and, for expanded clones, a class.

TRBV5-1	13	NA	NA	TRBJ1-6	TGCGCCACCAAGCCGGGAGATAATTCACCCCTCCACTTT	CATKPGDNSPLHF
TRBV4-1	17	NA	TRBD1	TRBJ1-4	TGCGCCAGCAGCCAAAGGACAGGGGGGAACTTTAATGAAAAACTGTTTTTT	CASSQRTGGNFNEKLFF
TRBV5-8	16	NA	NA	TRBJ1-2	TGTGCCAGCAGCTTGCTTTGGGGGCAAAATAACTATGGCTACACCTTC	CASSLLWGQNNYGYTF
TRBV6-5	14	NA	TRBD1	TRBJ1-2	TGTGCCGGCAGTCCTCAGGACAGGGGCTATGGCTACACCTTC	CAGSPQDRGYGYTF
TRBV27	12	NA	TRBD1	TRBJ1-2	TGTGCCAGCAGTCGACAGGGCTATGGCTACACCTTC	CASSRQGYGYTF
TRBV10-3	16	NA	TRBD1	TRBJ1-6	TGTGCCATCAGAGAGCCCGGACAGGGGGCGGGCTCACCCCTCCACTTT	CAIREPGQGAGSPLHF
TRBV13	14	NA	NA	TRBJ2-1	TGTGCCAGCAGCTTAACCGGGACAAGGAATGAGCAGTTCTTC	CASSLTGTRNEQFF
TRBV18	14	NA	TRBD1	TRBJ2-5	TGTGCCAGCTCGGCAAGGACAGGAGAAGAGACCCAGTACTTC	CASSARTGEETQYF
TRBV6-2/TRBV6-3	19	once	TRBD2	TRBJ2-7	TGTGCCAGCAGTTACGCACTACGCAAGCTAGGACTAGTCACCTACGAGCAGTACTTC	CASSYALRKLGLVTYEQYF
TRBV10-1	14	NA	NA	TRBJ1-3	TGCGCCAGCAGCTCCGGGACATTGGGAAACACCATATATTTT	CASSSGTLGNTIYF
TRBV2	17	NA	TRBD1	TRBJ1-4	TGTGCCAGCATCGAGGGGACAGGGGGCAGGTCTAATGAAAAACTGTTTTTT	CASIEGTGGRSNEKLFF
TRBV6-1	15	NA	NA	TRBJ1-1	TGTGCCAGCAGTGATTCGGGACACCCGAACACTGAAGCTTTCTTT	CASSDSGHPNTEAFF
TRBV5-6	14	NA	TRBD2	TRBJ2-1	TGTGCCAGCAGCACCCCCCCGAGCGGGGATGAGCAGTTCTTC	CASSTPPSGDEQFF
TRBV21-1	14	NA	NA	TRBJ1-2	TGTGCCAGCAGCAAAGACGGTGGTACAGCCGGCTACACCTTC	CASSKDGGTAGYTF
TRBV6-6	15	NA	TRBD1	TRBJ1-2	TGTGCCAGCAGTTACGGGACAGGGGGCAGGAGTGGCTACACCTTC	CASSYGTGGRSGYTF
TRBV19	13	once	TRBD1	TRBJ2-4	TGTGCCAGTAGTATGCCAGGGGGAAACATTCAGTACTTC	CASSMPGGNIQYF
TRBV4-2	15	NA	NA	TRBJ1-6	TGTGCCAGCAGCCATGACAGGTCCAGGGGTTCACCCCTCCACTTT	CASSHDRSRGSPLHF
TRBV10-3	13	NA	TRBD1	TRBJ1-5	TGTGCCATCAGTGGGACAGGGAATCAGCCCCAGCATTTT	CAISGTGNQPQHF
TRBV5-1	16	NA	TRBD1	TRBJ1-2	TGCGCCAGCAGTCGAGGACAGGGGGATAACAGTTATGGCTACACCTTC	CASSRGQGDNSYGYTF
TRBV7-2	18	NA	TRBD2	TRBJ2-4	TGTGCCAGCAGCTTAGCGCAAGCGGGGGCCGGAAACAAAAACATTCAGTACTTC	CASSLAQAGAGNKNIQYF
TRBV16	13	NA	NA	TRBJ1-5	TGTGCCAGCAGCCCCAATCGTGAGCAGCCCCAGCATTTT	CASSPNREQPQHF
TRBV7-9	15	NA	NA	TRBJ2-1	TGTGCCAGCAGCCCCGGCGGGACGACCTACAATGAGCAGTTCTTC	CASSPGGTTYNEQFF
TRBV3-1/TRBV3-2	14	NA	TRBD2	TRBJ2-1	TGTGCCAGCAGCCCGTCTAGCGGCTACAATGAGCAGTTCTTC	CASSPSSGYNEQFF
TRBV5-1	15	NA	NA	TRBJ2-2	TGCGCCAGCAGCTTGGTTCCAGAAAGCACCGGGGAGCTGTTTTTT	CASSLVPESTGELFF
TRBV3-1/TRBV3-2	15	NA	TRBD2	TRBJ2-1	TGTGCCAGCAGCCAGGCGGGGCGGGGGGTCAGTGAGCAGTTCTTC	CASSQAGRGVSEQFF
TRBV4-1	15	NA	NA	TRBJ2-3	TGCGCCAGCAGCCTTCAGGGGACGCCCGCAGATACGCAGTATTTT	CASSLQGTPADTQYF
TRBV5-4	13	NA	NA	TRBJ1-2	TGTGCCAGCAGCTTGGAACGGGGCTATGGCTACACCTTC	CASSLERGYGYTF
TRBV3-1/TRBV3-2	13	NA	NA	TRBJ2-7	TGTGCCAGCAGCCAGCGGGCGATCTACGAGCAGTACTTC	CASSQRAIYEQYF
TRBV28	13	few	NA	TRBJ2-4	TGTGCCAGCAGTTTATGGGGGGCTGACATTCAGTACTTC	CASSLWGADIQYF
TRBV9	16	NA	NA	TRBJ1-1	TGTGCCAGCAGCTCCCGGGGCAGGGGAGGGGACACTGAAGCTTTCTTT	CASSSRGRGGDTEAFF
TRBV7-6	13	NA	TRBD1	TRBJ2-4	TGTGCCAGCAGCTGGGACAGCAAAAACATTCAGTACTTC	CASSWDSKNIQYF
TRBV5-4	14	NA	NA	TRBJ1-3	TGTGCCAGCAGCTTGGCAGGCACTGGAAACACCATATATTTT	CASSLAGTGNTIYF
TRBV5-1	16	NA	TRBD2	TRBJ2-3	TGCGCCAGCAGCTGGACTAGCGGGGTAGGCGCAGATACGCAGTATTTT	CASSWTSGVGADTQYF
TRBV6-1	16	NA	TRBD1	TRBJ2-2	TGTGCCAGCAGTGAATGGGGACAGGGAAACACCGGGGAGCTGTTTTTT	CASSEWGQGNTGELFF
TRBV6-5	13	NA	NA	TRBJ1-2	TGTGCCAGCAGCCAGACAGTTAACTATGGCTACACCTTC	CASSQTVNYGYTF
TRBV6-4	15	NA	TRBD1	TRBJ2-2	TGTGCCAGCAGACCGGGACAGGGGGCCACCGGGGAGCTGTTTTTT	CASRPGQGATGELFF
TRBV7-3	16	NA	TRBD2	TRBJ2-1	TGTGCCAGCTCTAACGGCGGGGGGGCCGTATTCAATGAGCAGTTCTTC	CASSNGGGAVFNEQFF
TRBV6-2/TRBV6-3	16	NA	NA	TRBJ1-1	TGTGCCAGCAGTTACTCGAAAGCAGGGTTCCGCACCGAAGCTTTCTTT	CASSYSKAGFRTEAFF
TRBV6-2/TRBV6-3	16	NA	NA	TRBJ1-1	TGTGCCAGCAGTTACTCCAGGGGAAGTGGGTACACTGAAGCTTTCTTT	CASSYSRGSGYTEAFF
TRBV2	13	NA	NA	TRBJ2-5	TGTGCCAGCAGTACACAGGGCACAGAGACCCAGTACTTC	CASSTQGTETQYF
TRBV20-1	15	NA	NA	TRBJ1-5	TGCAGTGCTAGTAGGGGCGAAACTAGCAATCAGCCCCAGCATTTT	CSASRGETSNQPQHF
TRBV7-2	13	NA	NA	TRBJ1-5	TGTGCCAGCAGCTTAGGGGAGTCTCAGCCCCAGCATTTT	CASSLGESQPQHF
TRBV11-3	14	once	TRBD1	TRBJ2-5	TGTGCCAGCAGCTTAGGGACAGGGGTGGAGACCCAGTACTTC	CASSLGTGVETQYF
TRBV5-1	13	NA	TRBD1	TRBJ2-5	TGCGCCAGCAGCTTACAGGGGGAAGAGACCCAGTACTTC	CASSLQGEETQYF
TRBV5-6	15	NA	NA	TRBJ1-6	TGTGCCAGCAGCGCACCGGGTCTATATAATTCACCCCTCCACTTT	CASSAPGLYNSPLHF
TRBV30	15	NA	TRBD1	TRBJ1-4	TGTGCCTGGAGTGCCGGGACAGCAACTAATGAAAAACTGTTTTTT	CAWSAGTATNEKLFF
TRBV30	15	NA	TRBD1	TRBJ1-1	TGTGCCTGGAGTGTCCGAGGGACAGGGGTCACTGAAGCTTTCTTT	CAWSVRGTGVTEAFF
TRBV9	15	NA	NA	TRBJ1-6	TGTGCCAGCAGCTCAGGCCCCTTCACAGGGTCGCCCCTCCACTTT	CASSSGPFTGSPLHF
TRBV20-1	11	NA	NA	TRBJ2-3	TGCAGTGCTAGAGGAGGTTACACGCAGTATTTT	CSARGGYTQYF
TRBV10-3	15	NA	NA	TRBJ2-3	TGTGCCATCAGTGAGGGGTTAGCGGGCACAGATACGCAGTATTTT	CAISEGLAGTDTQYF
TRBV19	15	NA	NA	TRBJ1-5	TGTGCCAGTAAGAGGACAGACAACGCTCCTCAGCCCCAGCATTTT	CASKRTDNAPQPQHF
TRBV7-9	16	few	TRBD2	TRBJ2-1	TGTGCCAGCAGCTCTAGCGGGGGGGCTGGATACAATGAGCAGTTCTTC	CASSSSGGAGYNEQFF
TRBV6-4	14	NA	TRBD1	TRBJ1-1	TGTGCCAGCAGCGCACAGGGGGCAAACACTGAAGCTTTCTTT	CASSAQGANTEAFF
TRBV24-1	15	once	TRBD1	TRBJ2-3	TGTGCCACCAGTGTAGGGACAGGGGGCACAGATACGCAGTATTTT	CATSVGTGGTDTQYF
TRBV21-1	15	NA	NA	TRBJ2-1	TGTGCCAGCAGGGCCGGGACAGGGCTCAGCAATGAGCAGTTCTTC	CASRAGTGLSNEQFF
TRBV29-1	15	NA	TRBD2	TRBJ2-5	TGCAGCGTTCATCGGGTAGCGGGGGCCCAAGAGACCCAGTACTTC	CSVHRVAGAQETQYF
TRBV5-4	15	NA	NA	TRBJ2-7	TGTGCCAGCAGCTTGCCAGGCGCGAGCTCCTACGAGCAGTACTTC	CASSLPGASSYEQYF
TRBV6-5	12	NA	TRBD1	TRBJ1-2	TGTGCCAGCAGTCCCAGGGGGTATGGCTACACCTTC	CASSPRGYGYTF
TRBV27	15	once	NA	TRBJ1-1	TGTGCCAGCAGGAGACTCTTTAAGAACGGGACTGAAGCTTTCTTT	CASRRLFKNGTEAFF